This T cell receptor beta chain was profiled in a study of a mutant IDH1 vaccine in newly diagnosed glioma. Overall study: Week 35 held visit V12, while week 47 held visit V13.

TCRdb's table, derived via immunoSEQ multiplex PCR, lists solely in-frame clones and lacks some. The sample consists of 43,000 or so clones, 85% to 95% of them appearing once. This sample's time point: week 35, safety follow-up. Topical imiquimod accompanied each vaccine dose, which consisted of 300 ug of mutant IDH1 20-mer peptide. Looked up from germline, CDR1 is SGHDT and CDR2 is YYEEEE. The CDR3 spans 13 residues. The V end was cut by 0 bases, the J end by 9 bases, with 10 bases between. Note on this clone: Its antigen is still unknown.

This sequence joins TRBV5-6 and TRBJ1-5; D ambiguous. Specimen: PBMCs, collected from a glioma patient whose treatment included an IDH1 peptide vaccine. The sequence derives from a man aged 45-65 years with glioma. The CDR3 DNA follows: TGTGCCAGCAGCTTGGCCGCAAGGGTGCCCCAGCATTTT. The encoded protein is CASSLAARVPQHF.